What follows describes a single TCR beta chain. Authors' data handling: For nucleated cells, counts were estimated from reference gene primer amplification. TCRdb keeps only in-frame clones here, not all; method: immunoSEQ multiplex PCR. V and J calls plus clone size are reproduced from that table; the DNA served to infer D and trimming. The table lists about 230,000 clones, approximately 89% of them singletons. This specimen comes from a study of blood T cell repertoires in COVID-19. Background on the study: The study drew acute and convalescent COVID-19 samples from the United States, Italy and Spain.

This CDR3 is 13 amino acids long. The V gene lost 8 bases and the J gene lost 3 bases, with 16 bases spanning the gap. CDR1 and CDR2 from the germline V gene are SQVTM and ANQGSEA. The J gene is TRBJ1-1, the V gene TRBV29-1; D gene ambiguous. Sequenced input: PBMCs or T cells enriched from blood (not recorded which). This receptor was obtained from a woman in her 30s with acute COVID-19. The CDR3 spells CSSAGRQYTEAFF. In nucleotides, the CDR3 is TGCAGCTCCGCGGGCAGGCAATACACTGAAGCTTTCTTT.